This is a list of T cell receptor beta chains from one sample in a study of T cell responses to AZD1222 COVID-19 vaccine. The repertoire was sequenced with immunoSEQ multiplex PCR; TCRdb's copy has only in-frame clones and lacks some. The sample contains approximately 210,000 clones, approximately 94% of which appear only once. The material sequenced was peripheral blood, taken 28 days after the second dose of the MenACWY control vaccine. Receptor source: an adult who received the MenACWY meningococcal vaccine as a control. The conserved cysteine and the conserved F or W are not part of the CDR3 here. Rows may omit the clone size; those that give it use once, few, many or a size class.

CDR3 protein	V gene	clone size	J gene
ASRQGRGQPQH	TRBV27	once	TRBJ1-5
ASSIWGNQPQH	TRBV19	NA	TRBJ1-5
ASSLEGAQNPPLH	TRBV5-6	once	TRBJ1-6
ASSDSTTSEQF	TRBV6-4	NA	TRBJ2-1
ASSLGGSGYT	TRBV5-4	NA	TRBJ1-2
ASSGYPGVEQF	TRBV9	NA	TRBJ2-1
ASRNRILTTEAF	TRBV10-1	NA	TRBJ1-1
ASSLTGGTEAF	TRBV7-3	NA	TRBJ1-1
ASSQEGGSGSPLH	TRBV4-2	NA	TRBJ1-6
ASSDASGRETQY	TRBV2	NA	TRBJ2-5
ASSQALDSSYEQY	TRBV4-3	NA	TRBJ2-7
ASRQGTGNYGYT	TRBV6-5	NA	TRBJ1-2
ASSPGPPNINEKLF	TRBV28	NA	TRBJ1-4
ASSLGGNGYT	TRBV5-1	NA	TRBJ1-2
ASSFGQGPNEKLF	TRBV11-2	NA	TRBJ1-4
ASSSDGWAYEQY	TRBV11-2	once	TRBJ2-7
ASSLLAGTYEQY	TRBV2	once	TRBJ2-7
ASSSGRSYEQY	TRBV6-2/TRBV6-3	NA	TRBJ2-7
ASSRRGGQETQY	TRBV28	NA	TRBJ2-5
ASSLGTVGELF	TRBV7-9	NA	TRBJ2-2
ATESREPQH	TRBV24-1	NA	TRBJ1-5
ASSQGLAGNTGELF	TRBV5-5	NA	TRBJ2-2
ASSEAQINQPQH	TRBV6-1	NA	TRBJ1-5
ASSRPVLANGAEKLF	TRBV28	NA	TRBJ1-4
ACSADMNTEAF	TRBV30	NA	TRBJ1-1
ASSPGGTGSYEQY	TRBV18	NA	TRBJ2-7
ASSLEGQGSYEQY	TRBV5-1	NA	TRBJ2-7
ASSPRGDYGYT	TRBV27	NA	TRBJ1-2